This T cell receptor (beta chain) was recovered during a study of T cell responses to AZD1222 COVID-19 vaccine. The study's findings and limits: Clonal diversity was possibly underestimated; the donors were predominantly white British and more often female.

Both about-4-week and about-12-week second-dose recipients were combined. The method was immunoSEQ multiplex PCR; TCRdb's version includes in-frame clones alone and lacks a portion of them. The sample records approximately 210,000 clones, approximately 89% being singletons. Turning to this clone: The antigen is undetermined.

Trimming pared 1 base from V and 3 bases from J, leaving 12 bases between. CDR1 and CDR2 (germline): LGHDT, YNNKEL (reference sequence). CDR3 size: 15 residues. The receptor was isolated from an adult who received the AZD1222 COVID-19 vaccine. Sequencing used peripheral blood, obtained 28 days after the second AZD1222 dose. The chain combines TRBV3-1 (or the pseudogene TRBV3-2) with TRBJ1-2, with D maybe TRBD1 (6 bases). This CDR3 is CASSQGQAVYYGYTF. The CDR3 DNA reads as TGTGCCAGCAGCCAAGGACAGGCAGTTTACTATGGCTACACCTTC.